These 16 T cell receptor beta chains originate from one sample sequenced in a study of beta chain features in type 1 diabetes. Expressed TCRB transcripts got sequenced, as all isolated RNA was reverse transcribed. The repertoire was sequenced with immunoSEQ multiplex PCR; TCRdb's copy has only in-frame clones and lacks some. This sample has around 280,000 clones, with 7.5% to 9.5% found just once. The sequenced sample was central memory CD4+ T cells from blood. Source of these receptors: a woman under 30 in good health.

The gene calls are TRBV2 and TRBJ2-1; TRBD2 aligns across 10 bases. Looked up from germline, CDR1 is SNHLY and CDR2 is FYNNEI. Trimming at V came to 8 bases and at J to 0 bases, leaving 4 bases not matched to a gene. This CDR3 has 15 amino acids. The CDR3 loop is CASRGLAASYNEQFF. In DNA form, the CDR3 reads TGTGCCAGCCGTGGACTAGCGGCCTCCTACAATGAGCAGTTCTTC.

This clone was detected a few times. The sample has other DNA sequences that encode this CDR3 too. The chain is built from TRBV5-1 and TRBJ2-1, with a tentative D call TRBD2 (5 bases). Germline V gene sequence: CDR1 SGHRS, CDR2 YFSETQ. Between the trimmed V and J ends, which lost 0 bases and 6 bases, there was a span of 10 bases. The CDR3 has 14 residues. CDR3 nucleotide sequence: TGCGCCAGCAGCTTGGACAGTGGAGGCAATGAGCAGTTCTTC. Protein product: CASSLDSGGNEQFF.

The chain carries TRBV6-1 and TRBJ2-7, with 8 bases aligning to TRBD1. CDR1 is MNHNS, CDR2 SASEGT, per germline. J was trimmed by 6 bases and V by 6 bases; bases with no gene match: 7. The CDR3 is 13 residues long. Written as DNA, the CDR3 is TGTGCCAGCAGGGGGACAGGAGGGCGCGAGCAGTACTTC. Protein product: CASRGTGGREQYF.

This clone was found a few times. CDR3 amino acids: CASSKGEYGYTF. The CDR3 DNA reads as TGTGCCAGCAGTAAGGGGGAATATGGCTACACCTTC. The chain combines TRBV2 with TRBJ1-2, with D tentatively TRBD1 (6 bases). CDR3 length: 12 amino acids. Germline V CDR1 and CDR2: SNHLY, FYNNEI. V was shortened by 5 bases and J by 5 bases, with 9 bases between the two germline ends.

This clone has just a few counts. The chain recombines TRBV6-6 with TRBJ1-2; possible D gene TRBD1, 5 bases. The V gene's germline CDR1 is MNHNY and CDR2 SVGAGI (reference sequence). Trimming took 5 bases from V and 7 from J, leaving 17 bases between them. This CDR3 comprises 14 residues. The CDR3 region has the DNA TGTGCCAGCAGTGACGCTTGGGGGGATGGTGGCTACACCTTC. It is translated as CASSDAWGDGGYTF.

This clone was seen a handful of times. The CDR3 reads CASSLWLLGSPYNEQFF. The CDR3 region has the DNA TGTGCCAGCAGCCTCTGGCTCTTGGGCAGCCCGTACAATGAGCAGTTCTTC. The gene calls are TRBV13 and TRBJ2-1; D uncertain. Germline CDR1 PRHDT, CDR2 FYEKMQ (reference sequence). Trimming removed 5 bases at V and 4 bases at J, with 21 bases between. The CDR3 has 17 amino acids.

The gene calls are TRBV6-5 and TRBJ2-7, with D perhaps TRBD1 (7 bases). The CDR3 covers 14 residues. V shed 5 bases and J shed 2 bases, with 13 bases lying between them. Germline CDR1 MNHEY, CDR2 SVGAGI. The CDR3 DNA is TGTGCCAGCAGTCGGGGGACAGCCCCCTACGAGCAGTACTTC. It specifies CASSRGTAPYEQYF.

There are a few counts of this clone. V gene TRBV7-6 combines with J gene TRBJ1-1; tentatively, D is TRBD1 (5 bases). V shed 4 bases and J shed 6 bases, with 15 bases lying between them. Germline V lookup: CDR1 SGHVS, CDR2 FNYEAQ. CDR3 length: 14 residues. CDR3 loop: CASSSQGWVAEAFF. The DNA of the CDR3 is TGTGCCAGCAGCTCCCAGGGATGGGTCGCTGAAGCTTTCTTT.

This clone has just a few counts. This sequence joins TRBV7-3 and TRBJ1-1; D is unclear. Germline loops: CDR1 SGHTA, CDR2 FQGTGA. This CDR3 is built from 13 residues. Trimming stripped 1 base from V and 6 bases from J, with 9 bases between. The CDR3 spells CASSLMGLAEAFF. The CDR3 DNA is TGTGCCAGCAGCTTAATGGGATTGGCTGAAGCTTTCTTT.

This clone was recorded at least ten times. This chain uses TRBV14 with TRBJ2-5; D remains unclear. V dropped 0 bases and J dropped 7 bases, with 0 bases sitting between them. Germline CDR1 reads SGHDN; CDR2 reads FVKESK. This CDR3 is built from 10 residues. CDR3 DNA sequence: TGTGCCAGCAGCCAAGAGACCCAGTACTTC. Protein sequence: CASSQETQYF.

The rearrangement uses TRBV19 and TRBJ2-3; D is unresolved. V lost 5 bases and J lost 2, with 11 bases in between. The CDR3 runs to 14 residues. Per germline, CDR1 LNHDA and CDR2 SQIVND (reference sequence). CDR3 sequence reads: CASSRSLDTDTQYF. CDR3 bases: TGTGCCAGTAGTCGGTCCCTGGACACAGATACGCAGTATTTT.

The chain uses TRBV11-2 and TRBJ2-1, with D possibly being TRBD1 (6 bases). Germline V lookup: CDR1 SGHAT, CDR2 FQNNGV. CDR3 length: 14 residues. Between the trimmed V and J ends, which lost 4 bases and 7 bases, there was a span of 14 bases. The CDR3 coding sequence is TGTGCCAGCAGCTACGGCCAGGGGCGAAATGAGCAGTTCTTC. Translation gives CASSYGQGRNEQFF.

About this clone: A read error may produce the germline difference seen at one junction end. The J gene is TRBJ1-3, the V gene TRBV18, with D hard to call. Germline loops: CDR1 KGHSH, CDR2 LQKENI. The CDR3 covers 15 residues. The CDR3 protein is CASSTPQQSGNTIYF. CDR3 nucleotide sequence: TGTGCCAGCTCAACACCGCAACAGAGTGGAAACACCATATATTTT.

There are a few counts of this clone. CDR3 DNA: TGCGCCAGCAGCCAGGTTAACAGTGCTGGAAACACCATATATTTT. Translated: CASSQVNSAGNTIYF. V usage is TRBV4-1 and J usage is TRBJ1-3; no clear D gene. Germline lookup yields CDR1 MGHRA and CDR2 YSYEKL. The CDR3 is 15 amino acids. V lost 3 bases and J 2 bases, leaving 11 bases between the germline ends.

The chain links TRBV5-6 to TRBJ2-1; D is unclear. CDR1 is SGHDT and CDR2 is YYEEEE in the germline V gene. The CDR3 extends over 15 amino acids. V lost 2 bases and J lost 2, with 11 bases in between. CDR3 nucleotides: TGTGCCAGCAGCTTCGTAGCATTAGCCTACAATGAGCAGTTCTTC. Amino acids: CASSFVALAYNEQFF.

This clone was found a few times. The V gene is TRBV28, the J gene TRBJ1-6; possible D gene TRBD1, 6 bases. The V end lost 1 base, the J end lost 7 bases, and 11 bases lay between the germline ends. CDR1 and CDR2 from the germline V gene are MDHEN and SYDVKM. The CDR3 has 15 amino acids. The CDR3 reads CASSLSGQMNSPLHF. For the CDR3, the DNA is TGTGCCAGCAGTTTATCCGGACAGATGAATTCACCCCTCCACTTT.